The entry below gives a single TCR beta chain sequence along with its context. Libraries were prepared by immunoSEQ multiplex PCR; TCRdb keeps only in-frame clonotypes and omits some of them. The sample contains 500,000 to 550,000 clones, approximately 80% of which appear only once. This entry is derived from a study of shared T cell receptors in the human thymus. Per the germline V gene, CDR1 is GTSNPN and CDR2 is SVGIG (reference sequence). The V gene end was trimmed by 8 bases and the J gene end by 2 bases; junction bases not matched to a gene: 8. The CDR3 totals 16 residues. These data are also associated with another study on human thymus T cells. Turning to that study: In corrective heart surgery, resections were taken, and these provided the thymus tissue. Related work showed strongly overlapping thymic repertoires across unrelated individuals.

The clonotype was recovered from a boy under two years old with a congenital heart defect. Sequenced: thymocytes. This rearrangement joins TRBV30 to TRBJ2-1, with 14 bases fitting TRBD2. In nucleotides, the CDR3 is TGTGCCCCCGGGACTAGCGGGAGTTGTGCCTACAATGAGCAGTTCTTC. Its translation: CAPGTSGSCAYNEQFF.